This T cell receptor (beta chain) derives from a study of human versus mouse CDR3 diversity and MHC coevolution. Only in-frame clones appear in the TCRdb table, and some are missing; sequencing was by immunoSEQ multiplex PCR. The sample lists over 60,000 clones; roughly 92% were seen once. There are 15 residues in the CDR3. Trimming took 5 bases from V and 0 from J; bases not matched to a gene: 5. In germline, CDR1 is SEHNR, CDR2 FQNEAQ (reference sequence). The J gene is TRBJ2-3, the V gene TRBV7-9, with 7 bases matching TRBD1. The TCR sequence derives from a person aged 30-69 years in good health. The specimen was naive CD4+ T cells from blood. Subset of the sample: CD45RO-negative CD62L-positive naive CD4 T cells. The CDR3 is CASSQGQTSTDTQYF. The CDR3, as DNA: TGTGCCAGCAGCCAGGGACAGACTAGCACAGATACGCAGTATTTT.